This T cell receptor beta chain was recovered during a study of blood T cells in healthy people across ages. The V and J ends lost 0 bases and 2 bases respectively, with 4 bases between them. The length of the CDR3 is 13 residues. CDR1 SGHTA and CDR2 FQGNSA come from the germline V gene. It was with a sample-barcoded 5' primer and a J-beta primer mix that a second PCR of roughly 6 to 12 cycles was run. Using its own MiXCR run on the 5' RACE reads, TCRdb lists one record per CDR3 protein. The sample consists of over a million distinct CDR3 sequences, 45% of them appearing once. Ten or more counts support this clonotype.

This sequence was found in a woman aged 60-75 years in good health. Material for sequencing was blood. The chain employs TRBV7-2 and TRBJ2-5; unclear D gene. DNA of the CDR3: TGTGCCAGCAGCTTAGCGCGTCAAGAGACCCAGTACTTC. It encodes CASSLARQETQYF.